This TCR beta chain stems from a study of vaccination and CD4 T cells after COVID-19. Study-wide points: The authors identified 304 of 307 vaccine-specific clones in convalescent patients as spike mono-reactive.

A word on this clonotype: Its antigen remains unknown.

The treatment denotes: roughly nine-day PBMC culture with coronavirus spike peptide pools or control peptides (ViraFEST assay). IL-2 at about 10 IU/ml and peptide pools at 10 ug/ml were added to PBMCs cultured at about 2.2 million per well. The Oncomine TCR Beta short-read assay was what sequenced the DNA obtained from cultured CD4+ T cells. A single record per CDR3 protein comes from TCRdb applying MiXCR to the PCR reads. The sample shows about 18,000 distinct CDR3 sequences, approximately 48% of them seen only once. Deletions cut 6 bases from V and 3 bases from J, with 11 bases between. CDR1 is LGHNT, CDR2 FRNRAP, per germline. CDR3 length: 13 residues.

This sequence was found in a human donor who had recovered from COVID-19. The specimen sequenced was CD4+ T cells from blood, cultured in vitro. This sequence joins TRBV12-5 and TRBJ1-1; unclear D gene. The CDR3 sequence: CASGLRWDTEAFF. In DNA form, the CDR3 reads TGTGCTAGTGGCCTCCGGTGGGACACTGAAGCTTTCTTT.